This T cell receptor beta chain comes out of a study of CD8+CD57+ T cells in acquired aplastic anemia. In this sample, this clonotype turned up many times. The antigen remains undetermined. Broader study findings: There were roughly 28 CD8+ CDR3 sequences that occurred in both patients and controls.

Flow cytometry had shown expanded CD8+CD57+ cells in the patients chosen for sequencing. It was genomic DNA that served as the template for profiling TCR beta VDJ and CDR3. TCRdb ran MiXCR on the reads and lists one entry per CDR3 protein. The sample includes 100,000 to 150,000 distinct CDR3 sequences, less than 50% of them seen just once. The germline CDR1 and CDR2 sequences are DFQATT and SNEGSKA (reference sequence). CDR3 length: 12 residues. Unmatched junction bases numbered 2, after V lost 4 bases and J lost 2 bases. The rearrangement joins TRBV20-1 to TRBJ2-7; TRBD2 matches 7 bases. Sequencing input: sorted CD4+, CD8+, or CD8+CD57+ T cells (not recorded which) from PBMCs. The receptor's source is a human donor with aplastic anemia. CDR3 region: CSAITSAYEQYF. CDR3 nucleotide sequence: TGCAGTGCTATAACTAGCGCCTACGAGCAGTACTTC.